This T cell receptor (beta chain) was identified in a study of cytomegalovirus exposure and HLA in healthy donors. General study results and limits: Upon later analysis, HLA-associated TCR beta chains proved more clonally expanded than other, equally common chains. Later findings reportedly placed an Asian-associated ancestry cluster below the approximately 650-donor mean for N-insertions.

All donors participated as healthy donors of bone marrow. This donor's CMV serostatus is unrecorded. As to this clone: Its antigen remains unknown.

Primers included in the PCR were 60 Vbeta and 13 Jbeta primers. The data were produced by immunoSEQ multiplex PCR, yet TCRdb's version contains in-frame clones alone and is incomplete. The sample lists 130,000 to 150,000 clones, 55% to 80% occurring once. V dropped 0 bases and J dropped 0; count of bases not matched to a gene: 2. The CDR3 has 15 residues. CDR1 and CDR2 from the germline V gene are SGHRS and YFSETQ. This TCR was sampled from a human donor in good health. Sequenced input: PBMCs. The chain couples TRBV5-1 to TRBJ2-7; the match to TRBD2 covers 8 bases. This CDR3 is CASSLDLAGSYEQYF. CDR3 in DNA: TGCGCCAGCAGCTTGGACCTAGCGGGCTCCTACGAGCAGTACTTC.